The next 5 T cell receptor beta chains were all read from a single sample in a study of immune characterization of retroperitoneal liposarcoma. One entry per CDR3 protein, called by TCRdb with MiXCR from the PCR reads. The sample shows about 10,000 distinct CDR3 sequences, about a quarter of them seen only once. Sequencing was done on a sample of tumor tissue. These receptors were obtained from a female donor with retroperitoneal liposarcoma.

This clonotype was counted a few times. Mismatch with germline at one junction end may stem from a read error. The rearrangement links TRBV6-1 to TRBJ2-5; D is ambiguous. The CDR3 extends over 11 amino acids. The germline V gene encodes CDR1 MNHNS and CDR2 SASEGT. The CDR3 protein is CASSEALYGFF. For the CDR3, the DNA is TGTGCCAGCAGTGAAGCGCTCTATGGATTCTTC.

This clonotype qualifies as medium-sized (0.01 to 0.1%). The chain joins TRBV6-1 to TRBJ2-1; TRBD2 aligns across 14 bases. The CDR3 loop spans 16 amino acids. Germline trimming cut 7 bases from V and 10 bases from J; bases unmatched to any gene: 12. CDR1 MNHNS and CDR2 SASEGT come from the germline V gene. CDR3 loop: CASIKTSGGDNYEQFF. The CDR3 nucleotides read TGTGCCAGCATAAAGACTAGCGGGGGGGACAATTACGAGCAGTTCTTC.

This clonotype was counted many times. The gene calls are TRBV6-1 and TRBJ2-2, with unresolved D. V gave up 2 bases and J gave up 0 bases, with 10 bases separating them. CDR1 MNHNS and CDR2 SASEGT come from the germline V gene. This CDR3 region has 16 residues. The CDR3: CASSEQIGSNTGELFF. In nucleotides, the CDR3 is TGTGCCAGCAGTGAACAGATAGGGTCGAACACCGGGGAGCTGTTTTTT.

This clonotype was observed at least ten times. CDR3 region: CASSYGPLRFF. CDR3 DNA sequence: TGTGCCAGCAGTTACGGGCCACTGAGGTTCTTC. This rearrangement joins TRBV6-6 to TRBJ2-1; D not certain. Germline V gene data show CDR1 as MNHNY and CDR2 as SVGAGI (reference sequence). CDR3 size: 11 residues. Trimming took 2 bases from V and 15 from J, leaving 11 bases between them.

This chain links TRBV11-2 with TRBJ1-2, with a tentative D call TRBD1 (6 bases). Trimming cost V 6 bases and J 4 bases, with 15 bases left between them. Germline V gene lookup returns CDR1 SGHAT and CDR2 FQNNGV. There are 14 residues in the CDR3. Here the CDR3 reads CASRETGAGYGYTF. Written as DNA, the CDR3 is TGTGCCAGCAGGGAGACAGGCGCGGGCTATGGCTACACCTTC.